Below are 27 T cell receptor beta chains sequenced from a single sample in a study of monozygotic twins with inflammatory bowel disease. TCRdb reworked the 5' RACE reads into one entry per CDR3 protein, no DNA. This listing includes over 90,000 distinct CDR3 sequences. Sequences were obtained from blood. The receptors were sampled from a human donor with ulcerative colitis or Crohn's disease, or a healthy co-twin of an affected twin (not recorded which).

This chain connects TRBV9 to TRBJ2-2; TCRdb calls TRBD2, which cannot be checked without DNA. The CDR3 contains 18 residues. The V gene's germline CDR1 is SGDLS and CDR2 YYNGEE. The CDR3 here is CASSPSGAKGTNTGELFF.

The V call is TRBV5-1, the J call TRBJ2-1; lacking DNA, the TRBD2 call made by TCRdb goes unchecked. Germline values: CDR1 SGHRS, CDR2 YFSETQ. This CDR3 is built from 16 residues. CDR3 in amino acids: CASSLTSGSSYNEQFF.

V is TRBV7-7 and J is TRBJ2-1; the TCRdb D gene call, TRBD1, has no DNA to confirm it. The CDR3 consists of 20 residues. CDR1 and CDR2 (germline): SSHAT, FNYEAQ (reference sequence). This chain's CDR3 is CASSRFDSGQGRPSYNEQFF.

The V and J genes are TRBV28 and TRBJ1-4; TCRdb's assignment of TRBD1 cannot be checked, as there is no DNA. There are 15 residues in the CDR3. Germline CDR1 is MDHEN and CDR2 is SYDVKM. The chain's CDR3 is CASKLQLQGDEKLFF.

The chain joins TRBV6-1 to TRBJ2-7; the D gene TCRdb calls, TRBD1, cannot be checked with no DNA. The V gene's germline CDR1 is MNHNS and CDR2 SASEGT. The CDR3 contains 14 residues. CDR3: CASRPPGQGAEQYF.

V usage is TRBV6-5 and J usage is TRBJ2-7; the D gene TCRdb calls, TRBD1, cannot be checked with no DNA. Germline CDR1 MNHEY, CDR2 SVGAGI. The CDR3 runs to 13 residues. CDR3 sequence reads: CTVGQAGVYEQYF.

This chain connects TRBV7-9 to TRBJ1-2. The germline gives CDR1 SEHNR, CDR2 FQNEAQ (reference sequence). The CDR3 has 15 residues. The chain's CDR3 is CASSLEVRSSYGYTF.

The V call is TRBV7-9, the J call TRBJ2-7; with no DNA, the TCRdb D assignment of TRBD1 cannot be verified. The CDR3 covers 16 residues. CDR1 SEHNR and CDR2 FQNEAQ come from the germline V gene (reference sequence). CDR3 loop: CASSLRSPQGAYEQYF. The complete variable domain, with remaining parts taken from reference TRBV7-9 and TRBJ2-7, reads DTGVSQNPRHKITKRGQNVTFRCDPISEHNRLYWYRQTLGQGPEFLTYFQNEAQLEKSRLLSDRFSAERPKGSFSTLEIQRTEQGDSAMYLCASSLRSPQGAYEQYFGPGTRLTVT.

V and J are TRBV4-3 and TRBJ1-5. The CDR3 covers 15 residues. The germline V gene has CDR1 LGHNA and CDR2 YSLEER. Here the CDR3 reads CASSQSFQNNQPQHF.

The V gene is TRBV2, the J gene TRBJ2-4; TCRdb's assignment of TRBD1 cannot be checked, as there is no DNA. CDR1 SNHLY and CDR2 FYNNEI come from the germline V gene. The CDR3 totals 16 residues. CDR3 in amino acids: CASGGTVKIAKNIQYF.

This chain links TRBV6-1 with TRBJ2-7; TCRdb's assignment of TRBD1 cannot be checked, as there is no DNA. This CDR3 is 15 amino acids long. The germline V gene has CDR1 MNHNS and CDR2 SASEGT. CDR3 residues: CASSQAGTGTYEQYF.

The chain recombines TRBV5-1 with TRBJ2-7; there is no DNA to check the TCRdb D call of TRBD1. Germline CDR1 reads SGHRS; CDR2 reads YFSETQ. This CDR3 spans 13 amino acids. The CDR3 here is CASSWGQGYEQYF.

The rearrangement uses TRBV12-3 or TRBV12-4 and TRBJ1-1. This CDR3 is built from 14 residues. The CDR3 is CASRGRGRTTEAFF.

This rearrangement joins TRBV18 to TRBJ2-5; TCRdb's D gene call, TRBD2, goes unchecked for lack of DNA. CDR1 is KGHSH, CDR2 LQKENI, per germline. This CDR3 comprises 17 residues. CDR3 protein: CASHPNYGTSGQETQYF.

This chain uses TRBV29-1 with TRBJ2-5; no DNA is available, so the TRBD1 call from TCRdb remains unchecked. The CDR3 has 14 residues. Germline CDR1 SQVTM, CDR2 ANQGSEA. CDR3 sequence reads: CSVWGTRNKETQYF.

The chain combines TRBV7-9 with TRBJ2-1; TCRdb's D call, TRBD1, is unchecked because there is no DNA. The CDR3 runs to 16 residues. Germline V gives CDR1 SEHNR, CDR2 FQNEAQ (reference sequence). This CDR3 reads CASSYKTGSFYDEQFF.

The chain couples TRBV5-6 to TRBJ2-4; the TCRdb D gene call, TRBD1, has no DNA to confirm it. CDR1 and CDR2 (germline): SGHDT, YYEEEE. The CDR3 runs to 15 residues. The CDR3 spells CASSLFDREGNIQYF.

This chain joins TRBV5-6 and TRBJ1-1. Germline lookup yields CDR1 SGHDT and CDR2 YYEEEE. This CDR3 contains 14 residues. The CDR3 protein is CASSTVGWNTEAFF.

The chain carries TRBV11-2 and TRBJ1-4. CDR3 length equals 13 residues. Germline CDR1 is SGHAT and CDR2 is FQNNGV. CDR3 amino acids: CASSLEAFEKLFF.

This rearrangement joins TRBV6-2 or TRBV6-3 to TRBJ2-7; TCRdb outputs TRBD1, but without DNA this stays unchecked. The CDR3 runs 11 residues. In germline, CDR1 is MNHEY, CDR2 SVGEGT. The CDR3 sequence is CASSPGFEQYF.

The rearrangement links TRBV7-9 to TRBJ2-5; TCRdb's D call of TRBD1 is untestable without DNA. Germline CDR1 SEHNR, CDR2 FQNEAQ (reference sequence). There are 14 residues in the CDR3. The CDR3 loop is CASSDGQGKETQYF.

J is TRBJ1-4 and V is TRBV7-8. The CDR3 sequence is 12 residues long. Germline CDR1 and CDR2: SGHVS and FQNEAQ. This chain's CDR3 is CASSLVREKLFF.

The chain has TRBV27 and TRBJ1-1. Germline CDR1 reads MNHEY; CDR2 reads SMNVEV (reference sequence). This CDR3 is 13 amino acids long. This CDR3 reads CATRILGDTEAFF.

The V call is TRBV20-1, the J call TRBJ2-7; TCRdb selects TRBD2, and the lack of DNA leaves this call unchecked. The CDR3 runs 13 residues. CDR1 is DFQATT, CDR2 SNEGSKA, per germline (reference sequence). CDR3 loop: CSLRGGVSYEQYF.

The chain links TRBV7-2 to TRBJ2-1; TCRdb's assignment of TRBD2 cannot be checked, as there is no DNA. The germline V gene encodes CDR1 SGHTA and CDR2 FQGNSA. The CDR3 consists of 16 residues. The CDR3: CASSFARYGRKGEQFF.

This chain joins TRBV25-1 and TRBJ2-7; as DNA is missing, the TRBD2 call by TCRdb cannot be tested. CDR3 length: 16 amino acids. Germline V gene sequence: CDR1 MGHDK, CDR2 SYGVNS. The CDR3 protein is CASRPPLTSGTYEQYF.

The chain's CDR3 is CASSYSEVETQYF. This rearrangement joins TRBV7-9 to TRBJ2-5. CDR1 and CDR2 from the germline V gene are SEHNR and FQNEAQ (reference sequence). This CDR3 has 13 amino acids. The full variable domain, rest sourced from reference TRBV7-9 and TRBJ2-5, is DTGVSQNPRHKITKRGQNVTFRCDPISEHNRLYWYRQTLGQGPEFLTYFQNEAQLEKSRLLSDRFSAERPKGSFSTLEIQRTEQGDSAMYLCASSYSEVETQYFGPGTRLLVL.